This T cell receptor (beta chain) comes out of a study of blood T cell repertoires in COVID-19. Study as a whole: Sites in the United States, Italy and Spain provided acute and convalescent COVID-19 samples. Sources were T cells, B-cell-depleted T cells, or PBMCs; the material itself was cDNA or gDNA.

During active infection, Seattle patients enrolled and were then monitored through disease. Original processing methods: Amplification with reference gene primers provided the estimates of nucleated cell counts. The assay was immunoSEQ multiplex PCR, and TCRdb's table has in-frame clones only and misses some. That table furnishes V, J and clone size, whereas the DNA furnished D and trimming. The top ten clones hold around 1.6% of a sample with approximately 280,000 clones, about 81% of them seen once. Germline CDR1 is LNHDA and CDR2 is SQIVND (reference sequence). The CDR3 loop spans 17 amino acids. Trimming took off 5 bases at V and 0 bases at J, with 17 bases between the two ends.

V is TRBV19 and J is TRBJ1-5, with a weak D call TRBD1 (5 bases). The source of this sequence is a human donor with COVID-19, enrolled during active disease. The donor label of this sample is uncertain. Sequencing used peripheral blood. In DNA, the CDR3 is TGTGCCAGTAGTCCGACGGGGGGTTTCTATAGCAATCAGCCCCAGCATTTT. This gives the protein CASSPTGGFYSNQPQHF.